Listed below are T cell receptor beta chains from one sample, sequenced in a study of shared clonotypes between healthy human individuals. TCRdb's copy holds only in-frame clones and misses some; the assay was immunoSEQ multiplex PCR. The data hold around 640,000 clones, with roughly 95% observed a single time. The specimen sequenced was naive CD8+ T cells sorted from blood. The receptors stem from a woman between 25 and 40 years old in good health. The CDR3 runs from the conserved cysteine through the conserved F or W. Fields, in order: J gene, D gene, V gene, clone size, CDR3 protein, CDR3 DNA. D genes are given only for firm matches. Clone size, where shown, is once, few, many, or a class for clones that have expanded.

J: TRBJ2-3; D: TRBD2; V: TRBV11-2; size: -; CDR3: CASSFPSGHTDTQYF; DNA: TGTGCCAGCAGCTTCCCTAGCGGGCATACAGATACGCAGTATTTT
J: TRBJ2-5; D: -; V: TRBV7-2; size: -; CDR3: CASSVRSPIETQYF; DNA: TGTGCCAGCAGCGTCCGCTCACCAATAGAGACCCAGTACTTC
J: TRBJ2-7; D: -; V: TRBV4-1; size: -; CDR3: CASSPVEGQYEQYF; DNA: TGCGCCAGCAGTCCCGTCGAGGGCCAGTACGAGCAGTACTTC
J: TRBJ2-7; D: TRBD2; V: TRBV13; size: -; CDR3: CASRNRDYSYEQYF; DNA: TGTGCCAGCCGAAACCGGGACTACAGCTACGAGCAGTACTTC
J: TRBJ2-7; D: TRBD2; V: TRBV13; size: -; CDR3: CASSPGGDGTYEQYF; DNA: TGTGCCAGCAGCCCGGGGGGGGATGGGACATACGAGCAGTACTTC
J: TRBJ1-2; D: -; V: TRBV5-6; size: -; CDR3: CASSPVGTNYGYTF; DNA: TGTGCCAGCAGCCCCGTAGGGACTAACTATGGCTACACCTTC
J: TRBJ2-7; D: -; V: TRBV29-1; size: -; CDR3: CSDPPYEQYF; DNA: TGCAGTGACCCACCCTACGAGCAGTACTTC
J: TRBJ2-7; D: -; V: TRBV27; size: -; CDR3: CASSFLGEQYF; DNA: TGTGCCAGCAGTTTTCTCGGGGAGCAGTACTTC
J: TRBJ2-7; D: -; V: TRBV30; size: -; CDR3: CAWGLDYEQYF; DNA: TGTGCCTGGGGACTGGACTACGAGCAGTACTTC
J: TRBJ2-7; D: -; V: TRBV5-5; size: -; CDR3: CASSLMELNYEQYF; DNA: TGTGCCAGCAGCTTGATGGAATTAAACTACGAGCAGTACTTC
J: TRBJ2-2; D: -; V: TRBV5-4; size: -; CDR3: CASSLIGRELTGELFF; DNA: TGTGCCAGCAGCTTGATAGGCAGGGAGCTCACCGGGGAGCTGTTTTTT
J: TRBJ2-7; D: -; V: TRBV19; size: once; CDR3: CASSPSTSGYEQYF; DNA: TGTGCCAGTAGCCCTTCTACCAGCGGCTACGAGCAGTACTTC
J: TRBJ1-5; D: -; V: TRBV19; size: -; CDR3: CASRFTGSNQPQHF; DNA: TGTGCCAGTAGGTTCACAGGGAGCAATCAGCCCCAGCATTTT
J: TRBJ2-1; D: TRBD2; V: TRBV28; size: -; CDR3: CASSFPSAGGDYNEQFF; DNA: TGTGCCAGCAGTTTCCCGTCCGCGGGAGGGGACTACAATGAGCAGTTCTTC
J: TRBJ2-7; D: -; V: TRBV27; size: once; CDR3: CASSLGAGSYEQYF; DNA: TGTGCCAGCAGTTTAGGGGCAGGTAGCTACGAGCAGTACTTC
J: TRBJ2-7; D: TRBD2; V: TRBV7-8; size: -; CDR3: CASSPGTSAFHEQYF; DNA: TGTGCCAGCAGTCCCGGGACTAGCGCGTTCCACGAGCAGTACTTC
J: TRBJ2-2; D: TRBD1; V: TRBV27; size: -; CDR3: CASSFGQGYTGELFF; DNA: TGTGCCAGCAGTTTTGGACAGGGTTACACCGGGGAGCTGTTTTTT
J: TRBJ1-1; D: -; V: TRBV28; size: -; CDR3: CASSLDPNTEAFF; DNA: TGTGCCAGCAGTTTGGATCCGAACACTGAAGCTTTCTTT
J: TRBJ2-7; D: TRBD1; V: TRBV5-6; size: -; CDR3: CASSGQGYEQYF; DNA: TGTGCCAGCAGCGGACAGGGCTACGAGCAGTACTTC
J: TRBJ1-4; D: -; V: TRBV7-8; size: -; CDR3: CASSAAGDMVATNEKLFF; DNA: TGTGCCAGCAGCGCCGCAGGGGACATGGTTGCAACTAATGAAAAACTGTTTTTT